A selection of T cell receptor beta chains follows, all from one sample in a study of T cells in Graves' hyperthyroidism and ophthalmopathy. TCRdb used MiXCR to reprocess the multiplex PCR reads, holding one entry per CDR3 protein. The data hold about 350,000 distinct CDR3 sequences, with roughly 14% observed a single time. Source material: blood. The receptor set was obtained from a woman aged 25 to 39 with Graves' hyperthyroidism. Each CDR3 is given with its conserved first and last residue. A D gene is named only where the DNA matches it firmly. Clone size is stated in some rows and not others, as once, few, many or a class when expanded.

d_call j_call v_call clone_size cdr3_nt cdr3_aa
. TRBJ1-2 TRBV2 many TGTGCCAGCAGTGAAGGCAGGGCCTTATATGGCTACACCTTC CASSEGRALYGYTF
. TRBJ1-1 TRBV12-5 many TGTGCTAGTGGTTCGGGGACGTGGAACACTGAAGCTTTCTTT CASGSGTWNTEAFF
TRBD2 TRBJ2-1 TRBV6-1 . TGTGCCAGCTGGAGCGGGGGGGACAATGAGCAGTTCTTC CASWSGGDNEQFF
. TRBJ2-2 TRBV30 many TGTGCCTGGGGCACCGGGGAGCTGTTTTTT CAWGTGELFF
. TRBJ2-3 TRBV18 many TGTGCCAGCTCACCACTCCCGGGGCCGACCACAGATACGCAGTATTTT CASSPLPGPTTDTQYF
. TRBJ2-3 TRBV20-1 many TGCAGTGCTAGAGCAGCAGCGAACGGAGATACGCAGTATTTT CSARAAANGDTQYF
. TRBJ2-4 TRBV7-8 few TGTGCCAGCAGCACAGGGCGGGGGAACATTCAGTACTTC CASSTGRGNIQYF
. TRBJ1-3 TRBV29-1 . TGCAGCGTACTTACCGGGAAGGATAAGAACACCATATATTTT CSVLTGKDKNTIYF
. TRBJ2-5 TRBV11-2 few TGTGCCAGCAGCTTAGTGGTGAGGACAAACCAAGAGACCCAGTACTTC CASSLVVRTNQETQYF
TRBD1 TRBJ2-7 TRBV6-2/TRBV6-3 many TGTGCCAGCAGTCGAGCCGGGACAGGGGGATCTTACGAGCAGTACTTC CASSRAGTGGSYEQYF
. TRBJ2-3 TRBV6-1 many TGTGCCACCCAAGCTGGGGGAGTTAGCACAGATACGCAGTATTTT CATQAGGVSTDTQYF
. TRBJ2-1 TRBV27 . TGTGCCAGCAGTAGAGCTAGCTTAACTGAGCAGTTCTTC CASSRASLTEQFF
TRBD2 TRBJ2-3 TRBV20-1 . TGCAGTGCCACAAGCGGGAGCTCCTCTCAACTCACAGATACGCAGTATTTT CSATSGSSSQLTDTQYF
. TRBJ2-1 TRBV4-1 many TGCGCCAGCAGCCAGATCACCAGGAGTAATGAGCAGTTCTTC CASSQITRSNEQFF
. TRBJ2-1 TRBV15 many TGTGCCACCAGCGGAGGGCCTCTTTACAATGAGCAGTTCTTC CATSGGPLYNEQFF
. TRBJ1-1 TRBV20-1 many TGCAGTGCTGAGGACAGATCTGAAGCTTTCTTT CSAEDRSEAFF
. TRBJ1-1 TRBV18 many TGTGCCAGCTCGTCCAGGGTGGACAGCGGAGAAAAAGCGGCTTTCTTT CASSSRVDSGEKAAFF
. TRBJ1-1 TRBV5-1 . TGCGCCAGCAGCTTCAGCTCTCCTATGAACACTGAAGCTTTCTTT CASSFSSPMNTEAFF
. TRBJ1-2 TRBV2 many TGTGCCAGCAGGGCCGGGGCTGGCTACACCTTC CASRAGAGYTF
TRBD1 TRBJ2-3 TRBV27 many TGTGCCAGCAGTTTAGGTCCCTCCGGGACAGGGGTGGCAGATACGCAGTATTTT CASSLGPSGTGVADTQYF
TRBD1 TRBJ1-1 TRBV5-1 . TGCGCCAGCAGCTCAGGGGACAGCAGGAGGGCTTTCTTT CASSSGDSRRAFF
. TRBJ2-3 TRBV20-1 many TGCAGTGCTCCCTTGGGCAGCAGGACAGATACGCAGTATTTT CSAPLGSRTDTQYF
. TRBJ2-1 TRBV6-1 many TGTGCCAGCAGTGAAGTGGGGGAGCAGTTCTTC CASSEVGEQFF
. TRBJ1-1 TRBV5-6 . TGTGCCAGCAGCTTTTTCGGGGGGGGAGGGAACACTGAAGCTTTCTTT CASSFFGGGGNTEAFF
TRBD2 TRBJ2-1 TRBV11-2 . TGTGCCAGCAGCACTAGCGGGGGGGTGTACAATGAGCAGTTCTTC CASSTSGGVYNEQFF
. TRBJ1-5 TRBV12-3/TRBV12-4 many TGTGCCAGCAGAGACTTGGCGGACAATCAGCCCCAGCATTTT CASRDLADNQPQHF
TRBD1 TRBJ2-5 TRBV10-3 many TGTGCCACTAGACAGGGGAAAGAGACCCAGTACTTC CATRQGKETQYF
TRBD2 TRBJ2-1 TRBV20-1 few TGCAGTGCTTTGGGGGGCGGGAGGGCGGATGAGCAGTTCTTC CSALGGGRADEQFF
TRBD2 TRBJ2-7 TRBV20-1 . TGCAGTGCTGGGGGTCGGGAGGGCCGATACAAGCAGTACTTC CSAGGREGRYKQYF
TRBD2 TRBJ2-1 TRBV20-1 few TGCAGTGCTAGGGATCCTAGCGGGAATATCGACAATGAGCAGTTCTTC CSARDPSGNIDNEQFF
. TRBJ2-5 TRBV20-1 few TGCAGTGCTAGAGGAGGTTACCAAGAGACCCAGTACTTC CSARGGYQETQYF
TRBD1 TRBJ2-4 TRBV18 few TGTGCCAGCTCACCGGGGGACAGGGTGGCCGAAAACATTCAGTACTTC CASSPGDRVAENIQYF
TRBD2 TRBJ2-1 TRBV28 many TGTGCCAGCAGTCCTAGGACTAGCGGGAGTATGCATGAGCAGTTCTTC CASSPRTSGSMHEQFF
. TRBJ1-4 TRBV7-9 few TGTGCCAGCAGCTTAGACAGGGCGGGGGAAAAACTGTTTTTT CASSLDRAGEKLFF
. TRBJ1-5 TRBV6-1 many TGTGCCAGCAGCGCACAGGGCGGCGGCAATCAGCCCCAGCATTTT CASSAQGGGNQPQHF
. TRBJ2-1 TRBV6-1 few TGTGCCAGCAGTAGGGGGGGTGCCTTTGAGCAGTTCTTC CASSRGGAFEQFF
TRBD1 TRBJ2-7 TRBV28 many TGTGCCACCCCTGGGGGGACAGGGCCATACGAGCAGTACTTC CATPGGTGPYEQYF
. TRBJ2-7 TRBV30 . TGTGCCTGGAGTGTATTATCGGGCCCCTGGGTCGAGCAGTACTTC CAWSVLSGPWVEQYF
. TRBJ2-5 TRBV18 many TGTGCCAGCTCACCGGGGGGACTGGGAGAGACCCAGTACTTC CASSPGGLGETQYF
. TRBJ1-1 TRBV12-3/TRBV12-4 many TGTGCCAGCAGCATTATCATCTCTGAAGCTTTCTTT CASSIIISEAFF
. TRBJ2-5 TRBV19 . TGTGCCAGTAGTATCAGGGCAGGGGAAGAGACCCAGTACTTC CASSIRAGEETQYF
TRBD1 TRBJ1-6 TRBV28 . TGTGCCAGCAGGAAAGGGGACAGCTCCTATAATTCACCCCTCCACTTT CASRKGDSSYNSPLHF
TRBD2 TRBJ2-7 TRBV20-1 . TGCAGTGTTTATAGCGGGTTCTCCTACGAGCAGTACTTC CSVYSGFSYEQYF
. TRBJ1-1 TRBV13 few TGTGCCAGCAGTCAAACAGGGAAAGACACTGAAGCTTTCTTT CASSQTGKDTEAFF
TRBD1 TRBJ2-3 TRBV3-1 many TGTGCCAGCAGCCAACCCCAGGGGGGCACAGATACGCAGTATTTT CASSQPQGGTDTQYF
TRBD1 TRBJ2-7 TRBV20-1 . TGCAGTGCTCCGAGAACAGGGGGCTCCAACGAGCAGTACTTC CSAPRTGGSNEQYF
. TRBJ2-1 TRBV12-3/TRBV12-4 few TGTGCCAGCAGTGTTCACAATGAGCAGTTCTTC CASSVHNEQFF
. TRBJ2-1 TRBV7-3 . TGTGCCAGCAGCTTAACATCGGCAGGGCGCAGGGAGCAGTTCTTC CASSLTSAGRREQFF
. TRBJ2-2 TRBV7-9 few TGTGCCAGCAGCGCAGGGGTGTGGGCCGGGGAGCTGTTTTTT CASSAGVWAGELFF
. TRBJ1-4 TRBV20-1 . TGCAGTGCTAGCCGCATCCGGGAAAAACTGTTTTTT CSASRIREKLFF
. TRBJ1-6 TRBV7-9 many TGTGCCAGCAGCTTGGATGGGAATTCACCCCTCCACTTT CASSLDGNSPLHF
. TRBJ1-1 TRBV6-1 few TGTGCCAGCACATGGGACACTGAAGCTTTCTTT CASTWDTEAFF